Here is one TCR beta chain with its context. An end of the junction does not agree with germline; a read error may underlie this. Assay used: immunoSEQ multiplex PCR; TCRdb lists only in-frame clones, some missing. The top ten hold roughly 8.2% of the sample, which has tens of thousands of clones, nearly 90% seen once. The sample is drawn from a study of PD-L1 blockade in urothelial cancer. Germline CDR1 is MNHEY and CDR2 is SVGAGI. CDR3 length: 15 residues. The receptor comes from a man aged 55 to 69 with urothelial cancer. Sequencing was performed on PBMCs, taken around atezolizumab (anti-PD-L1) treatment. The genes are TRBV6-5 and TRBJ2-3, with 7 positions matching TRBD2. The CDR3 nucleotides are TGTGCCAGCAGATACTCAGCGGGGCGCACAGATACGCAGTATTTT. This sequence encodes CASRYSAGRTDTQYF.